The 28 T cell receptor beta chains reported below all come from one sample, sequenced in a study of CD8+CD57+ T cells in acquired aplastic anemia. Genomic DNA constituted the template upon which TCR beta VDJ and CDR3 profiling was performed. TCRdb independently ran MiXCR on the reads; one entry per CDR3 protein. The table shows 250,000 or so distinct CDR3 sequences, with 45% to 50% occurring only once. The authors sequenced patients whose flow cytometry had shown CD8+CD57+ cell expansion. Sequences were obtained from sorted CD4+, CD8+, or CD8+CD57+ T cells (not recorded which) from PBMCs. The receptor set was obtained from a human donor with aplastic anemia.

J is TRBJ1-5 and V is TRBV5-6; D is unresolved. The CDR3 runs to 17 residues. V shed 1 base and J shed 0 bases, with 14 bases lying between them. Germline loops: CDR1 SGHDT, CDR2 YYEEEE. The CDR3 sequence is CASSLRPEYLSNQPQHF. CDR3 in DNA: TGTGCCAGCAGCTTGCGGCCAGAATACCTTAGCAATCAGCCCCAGCATTTT.

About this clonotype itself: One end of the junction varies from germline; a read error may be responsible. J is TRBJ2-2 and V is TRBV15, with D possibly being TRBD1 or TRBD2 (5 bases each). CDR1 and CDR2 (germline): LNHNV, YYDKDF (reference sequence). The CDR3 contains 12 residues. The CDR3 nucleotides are TGTGCCACCAGCGCAACGGACGGGGCGCTGTTTTTT. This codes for CATSATDGALFF.

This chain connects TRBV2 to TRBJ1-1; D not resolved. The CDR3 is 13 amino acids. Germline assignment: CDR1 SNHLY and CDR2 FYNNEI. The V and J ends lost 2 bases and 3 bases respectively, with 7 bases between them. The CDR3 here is CASSERGYTEAFF. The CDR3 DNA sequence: TGTGCCAGCAGTGAAAGAGGGTACACTGAAGCTTTCTTT.

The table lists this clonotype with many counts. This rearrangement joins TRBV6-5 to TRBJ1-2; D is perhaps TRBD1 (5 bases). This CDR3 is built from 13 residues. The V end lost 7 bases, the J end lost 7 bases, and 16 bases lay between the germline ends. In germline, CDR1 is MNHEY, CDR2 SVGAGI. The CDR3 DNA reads TGTGCCAGCACTAGAAACCAGGGCTCTGGCTACACCTTC. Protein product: CASTRNQGSGYTF.

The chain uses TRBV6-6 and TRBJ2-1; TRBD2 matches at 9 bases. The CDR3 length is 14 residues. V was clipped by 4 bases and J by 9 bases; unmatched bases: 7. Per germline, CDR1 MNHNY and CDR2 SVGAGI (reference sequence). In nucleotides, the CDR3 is TGTGCCAGCAGTTTCGGACTAGCGTTTGTTGAGCAGTTCTTC. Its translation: CASSFGLAFVEQFF.

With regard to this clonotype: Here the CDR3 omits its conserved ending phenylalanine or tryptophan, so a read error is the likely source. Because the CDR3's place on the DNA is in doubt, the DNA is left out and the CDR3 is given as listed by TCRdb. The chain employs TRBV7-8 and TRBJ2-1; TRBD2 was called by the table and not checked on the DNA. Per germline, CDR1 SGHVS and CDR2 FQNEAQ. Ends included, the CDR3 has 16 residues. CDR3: CASSLAQRGNTGELFL.

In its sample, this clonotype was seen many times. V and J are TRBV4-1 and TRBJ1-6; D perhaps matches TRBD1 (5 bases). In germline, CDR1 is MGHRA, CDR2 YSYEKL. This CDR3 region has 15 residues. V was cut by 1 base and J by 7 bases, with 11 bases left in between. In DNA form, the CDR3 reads TGCGCCAGCAGCCAAGTTGCGCAGGGAAATTCACCCCTCCACTTT. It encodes CASSQVAQGNSPLHF.

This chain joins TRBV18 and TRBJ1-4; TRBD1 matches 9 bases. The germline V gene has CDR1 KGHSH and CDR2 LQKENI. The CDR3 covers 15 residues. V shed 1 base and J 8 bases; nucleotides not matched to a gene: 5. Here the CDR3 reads CASSPLRDRDEKLFF. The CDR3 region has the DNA TGTGCCAGCTCACCACTCCGGGACAGGGACGAAAAACTGTTTTTT.

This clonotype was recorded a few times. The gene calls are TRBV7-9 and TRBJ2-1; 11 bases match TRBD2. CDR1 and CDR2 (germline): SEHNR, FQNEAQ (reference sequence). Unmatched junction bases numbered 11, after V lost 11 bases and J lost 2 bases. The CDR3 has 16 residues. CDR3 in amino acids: CAWSLSSGGPYNEQFF. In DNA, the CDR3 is TGTGCCTGGAGCCTCTCTAGCGGGGGGCCCTACAATGAGCAGTTCTTC. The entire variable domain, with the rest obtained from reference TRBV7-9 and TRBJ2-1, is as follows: DTGVSQNPRHKITKRGQNVTFRCDPISEHNRLYWYRQTLGQGPEFLTYFQNEAQLEKSRLLSDRFSAERPKGSFSTLEIQRTEQGDSAMYLCAWSLSSGGPYNEQFFGPGTRLTVL.

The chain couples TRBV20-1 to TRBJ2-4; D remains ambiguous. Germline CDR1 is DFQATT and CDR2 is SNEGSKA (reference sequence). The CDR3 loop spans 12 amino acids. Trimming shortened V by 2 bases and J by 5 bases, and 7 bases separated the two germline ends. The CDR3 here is CSARPAQNIQYF. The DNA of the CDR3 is TGCAGTGCTAGACCTGCTCAAAACATTCAGTACTTC.

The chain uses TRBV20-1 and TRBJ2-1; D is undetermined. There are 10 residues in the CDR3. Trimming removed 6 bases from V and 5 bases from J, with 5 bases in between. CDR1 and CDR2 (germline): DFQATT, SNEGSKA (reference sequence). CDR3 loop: CSAHNNEQFF. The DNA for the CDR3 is TGCAGTGCCCACAACAATGAGCAGTTCTTC.

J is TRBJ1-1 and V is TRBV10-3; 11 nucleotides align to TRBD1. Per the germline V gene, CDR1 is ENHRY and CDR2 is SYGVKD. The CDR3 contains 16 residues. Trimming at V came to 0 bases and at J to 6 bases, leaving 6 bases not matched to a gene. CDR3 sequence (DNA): TGTGCCATCAGTGAGTCGATAGGGGACAGGGGGTCTGAAGCTTTCTTT. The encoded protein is CAISESIGDRGSEAFF.

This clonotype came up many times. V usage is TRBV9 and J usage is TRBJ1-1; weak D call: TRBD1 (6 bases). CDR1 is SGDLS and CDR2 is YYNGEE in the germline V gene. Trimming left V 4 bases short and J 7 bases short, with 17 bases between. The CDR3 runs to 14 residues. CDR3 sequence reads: CASSSKGGGGEAFF. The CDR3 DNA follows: TGTGCCAGCAGCTCAAAAGGGGGGGGCGGTGAAGCTTTCTTT.

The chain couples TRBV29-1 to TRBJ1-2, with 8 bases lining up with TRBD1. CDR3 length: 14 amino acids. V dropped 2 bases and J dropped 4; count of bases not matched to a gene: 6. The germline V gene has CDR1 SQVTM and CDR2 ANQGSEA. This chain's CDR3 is CSVERQGASYGYTF. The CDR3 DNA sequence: TGCAGCGTTGAACGGCAGGGGGCTAGCTATGGCTACACCTTC.

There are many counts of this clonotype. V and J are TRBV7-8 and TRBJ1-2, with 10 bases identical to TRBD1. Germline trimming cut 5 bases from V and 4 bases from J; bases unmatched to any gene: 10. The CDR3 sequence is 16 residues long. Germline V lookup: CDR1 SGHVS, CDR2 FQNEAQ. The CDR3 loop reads CASSPQRDRGLYGYTF. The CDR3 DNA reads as TGTGCCAGCAGCCCGCAACGTGACAGGGGGCTCTATGGCTACACCTTC.

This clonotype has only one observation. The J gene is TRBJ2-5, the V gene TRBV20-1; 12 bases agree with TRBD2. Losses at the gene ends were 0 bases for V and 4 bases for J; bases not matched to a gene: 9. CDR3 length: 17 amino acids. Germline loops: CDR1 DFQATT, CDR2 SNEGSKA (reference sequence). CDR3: CSARDPSTSGSGETQYF. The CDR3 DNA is TGCAGTGCTAGAGACCCCTCGACTAGCGGGAGTGGAGAGACCCAGTACTTC.

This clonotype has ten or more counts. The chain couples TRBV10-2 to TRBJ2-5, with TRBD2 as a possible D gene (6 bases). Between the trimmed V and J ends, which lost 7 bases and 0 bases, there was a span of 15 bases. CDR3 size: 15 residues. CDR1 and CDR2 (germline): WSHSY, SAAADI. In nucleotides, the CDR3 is TGCGCCAGCATTAACCGGGACTCGTACCAAGAGACCCAGTACTTC. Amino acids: CASINRDSYQETQYF.

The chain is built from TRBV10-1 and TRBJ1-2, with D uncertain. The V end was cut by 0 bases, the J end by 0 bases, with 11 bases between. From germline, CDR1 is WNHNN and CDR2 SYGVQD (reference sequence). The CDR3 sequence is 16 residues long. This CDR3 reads CASSESLGSTNYGYTF. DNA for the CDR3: TGCGCCAGCAGTGAGTCGTTGGGGTCGACTAACTATGGCTACACCTTC.

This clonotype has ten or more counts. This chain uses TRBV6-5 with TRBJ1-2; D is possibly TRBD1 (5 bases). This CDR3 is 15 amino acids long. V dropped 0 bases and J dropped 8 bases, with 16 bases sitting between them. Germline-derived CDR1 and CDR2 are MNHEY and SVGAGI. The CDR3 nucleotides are TGTGCCAGCAGTTACTCCCCGGGAGGGGCAGGCGGCTACACCTTC. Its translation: CASSYSPGGAGGYTF.

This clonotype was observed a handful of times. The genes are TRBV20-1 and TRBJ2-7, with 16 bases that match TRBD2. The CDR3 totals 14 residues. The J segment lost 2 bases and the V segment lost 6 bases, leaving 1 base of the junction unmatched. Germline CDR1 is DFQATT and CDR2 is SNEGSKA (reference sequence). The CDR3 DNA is TGCAGTGCGGGACTAGCGGGAGGGCCCTACGAGCAGTACTTC. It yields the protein CSAGLAGGPYEQYF.

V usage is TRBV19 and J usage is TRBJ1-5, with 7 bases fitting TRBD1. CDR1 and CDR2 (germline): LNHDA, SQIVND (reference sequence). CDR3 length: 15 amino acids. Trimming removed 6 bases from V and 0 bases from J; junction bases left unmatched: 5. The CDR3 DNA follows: TGTGCCAGTAGGGAGGACAGGATTAGCAATCAGCCCCAGCATTTT. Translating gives CASREDRISNQPQHF.

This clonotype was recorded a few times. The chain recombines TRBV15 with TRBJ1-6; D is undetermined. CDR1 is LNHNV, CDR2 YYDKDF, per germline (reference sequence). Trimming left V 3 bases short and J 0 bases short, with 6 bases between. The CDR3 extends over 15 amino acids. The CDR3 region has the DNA TGTGCCACCAGCAGTGATATCTCCTATAATTCACCCCTCCACTTT. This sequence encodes CATSSDISYNSPLHF.

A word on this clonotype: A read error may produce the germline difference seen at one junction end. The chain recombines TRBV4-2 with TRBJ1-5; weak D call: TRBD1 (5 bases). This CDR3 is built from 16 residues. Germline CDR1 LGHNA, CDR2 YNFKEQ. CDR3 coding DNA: TGTGCCAGCAGCCAAGATCTGCAGGGCTTCAATCAGCCCCGGCATTTT. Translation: CASSQDLQGFNQPRHF.

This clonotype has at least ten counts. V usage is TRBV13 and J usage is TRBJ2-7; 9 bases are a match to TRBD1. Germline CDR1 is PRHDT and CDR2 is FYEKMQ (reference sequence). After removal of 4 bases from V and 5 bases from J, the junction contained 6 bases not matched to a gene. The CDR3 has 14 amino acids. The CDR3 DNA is TGTGCCAGCAGCTCGTGGACAGGGGTCGACGAGCAGTACTTC. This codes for CASSSWTGVDEQYF.

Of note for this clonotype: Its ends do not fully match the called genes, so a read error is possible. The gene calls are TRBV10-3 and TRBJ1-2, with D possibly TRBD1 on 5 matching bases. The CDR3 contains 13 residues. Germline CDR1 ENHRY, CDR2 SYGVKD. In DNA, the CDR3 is TGTGCCAGCAGTGACTTGGCAGGGCAAATCATCACCTTC. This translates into CASSDLAGQIITF.

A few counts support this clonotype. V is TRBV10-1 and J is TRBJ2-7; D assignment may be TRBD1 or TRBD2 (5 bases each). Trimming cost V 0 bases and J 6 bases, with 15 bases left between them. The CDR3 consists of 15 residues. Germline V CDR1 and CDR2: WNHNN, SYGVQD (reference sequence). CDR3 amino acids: CASSESGVRDREQYF. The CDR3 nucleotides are TGCGCCAGCAGTGAGTCAGGGGTCCGGGATCGCGAGCAGTACTTC.

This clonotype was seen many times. The CDR3 sequence is CAWTDGMGHEQYF. CDR3 nucleotides: TGTGCCTGGACCGACGGGATGGGGCACGAGCAGTACTTC. The J gene is TRBJ2-7, the V gene TRBV30; D possibly matches TRBD1 or TRBD2 (5 bases each). CDR3 length: 13 amino acids. Germline loops: CDR1 GTSNPN, CDR2 SVGIG (reference sequence). Between the trimmed V and J ends, which lost 4 bases and 5 bases, there was a span of 15 bases.

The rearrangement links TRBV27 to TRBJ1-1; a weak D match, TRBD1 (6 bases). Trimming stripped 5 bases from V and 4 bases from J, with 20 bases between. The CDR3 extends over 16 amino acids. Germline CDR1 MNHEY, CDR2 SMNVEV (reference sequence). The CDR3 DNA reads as TGTGCCAGCAGTCCTGAACAGGGAGGGGGAAGCACTGAAGCTTTCTTT. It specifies CASSPEQGGGSTEAFF.